The 6 T cell receptor beta chains below all came from one sample that was sequenced in a study of T cell repertoires in cytomegalovirus infection. TCRdb ran MiXCR on the reads and lists one entry per CDR3 protein. This table holds about 180,000 distinct CDR3 sequences, around 15% found once. Sequenced: PBMCs. These receptors all come from a human donor in good health (CMV status not recorded). Some clones in this sample may be carry-over from other donors' samples.

This clonotype has only a few counts. The chain joins TRBV28 to TRBJ2-7; 8 nucleotides agree with TRBD2. The CDR3 sequence is 14 residues long. With V trimmed by 3 bases and J by 7 bases, 8 bases remained unmatched. The germline V gene has CDR1 MDHEN and CDR2 SYDVKM. CDR3 amino acids: CASSFGAGGREQYF. CDR3 DNA sequence: TGTGCCAGCAGTTTCGGGGCGGGAGGCAGGGAGCAGTACTTC.

A few counts support this clonotype. The rearrangement joins TRBV5-1 to TRBJ2-7; no definite D call. The CDR3 has 12 residues. Germline CDR1 and CDR2: SGHRS and YFSETQ. V was pared by 3 bases and J by 4 bases, with 8 bases between. This CDR3 is CASSSNGYEQYF. CDR3 sequence (DNA): TGCGCCAGCAGCTCAAACGGTTACGAGCAGTACTTC.

CDR3 region: CASSRVFGDTEAFF. The CDR3 nucleotides are TGTGCCAGCTCACGGGTCTTTGGGGACACTGAAGCTTTCTTT. The genes are TRBV18 and TRBJ1-1, with D hard to call. Trimming left V 4 bases short and J 3 bases short, with 12 bases between. The CDR3 sequence is 14 residues long. CDR1 is KGHSH, CDR2 LQKENI, per germline.

This sequence joins TRBV23-1 and TRBJ1-2; 7 bases fit TRBD1. TRBV23-1 is an ORF, and what it does is uncertain. V shed 0 bases and J 3 bases; nucleotides not matched to a gene: 10. This CDR3 comprises 17 residues. CDR3 loop: CASSQSRDSRVDYGYTF. The CDR3, as DNA: TGCGCCAGCAGTCAATCCCGGGACAGTAGAGTTGACTATGGCTACACCTTC.

There are many counts of this clonotype. The rearrangement links TRBV20-1 to TRBJ1-5, with TRBD1 matching over 8 bases. The CDR3 spans 17 residues. Germline CDR1 is DFQATT and CDR2 is SNEGSKA (reference sequence). After removal of 2 bases from V and 3 bases from J, the junction contained 12 bases not matched to a gene. In nucleotides, the CDR3 is TGCAGTGCTAGACGCCCAGGGGGCGAGTTGCTCAATCAGCCCCAGCATTTT. This codes for CSARRPGGELLNQPQHF.

The sample holds a few counts of this clonotype. The chain uses TRBV20-1 and TRBJ2-5, with D perhaps matching TRBD2 (5 bases). Germline values: CDR1 DFQATT, CDR2 SNEGSKA (reference sequence). Trimming left V 1 base short and J 5 bases short, with 5 bases between. This CDR3 region has 11 residues. CDR3 residues: CSARAGETQYF. CDR3 DNA: TGCAGTGCTAGAGCGGGGGAGACCCAGTACTTC.